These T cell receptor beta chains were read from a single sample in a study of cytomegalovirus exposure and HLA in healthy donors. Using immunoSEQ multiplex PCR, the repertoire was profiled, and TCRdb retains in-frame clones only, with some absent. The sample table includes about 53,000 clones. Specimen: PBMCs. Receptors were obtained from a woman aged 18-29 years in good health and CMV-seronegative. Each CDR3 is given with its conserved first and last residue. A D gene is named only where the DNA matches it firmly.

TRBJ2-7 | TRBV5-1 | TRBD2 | CASSLPTSAGAYEQYF | TGCGCCAGCAGCTTGCCAACTAGCGCGGGCGCCTACGAGCAGTACTTC
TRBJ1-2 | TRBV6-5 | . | CASSSYREFYGYTF | TGTGCCAGCAGTTCGTACAGGGAGTTTTATGGCTACACCTTC
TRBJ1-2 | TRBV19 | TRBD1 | CASSTTGAGGYTF | TGTGCCAGTAGTACGACAGGGGCGGGAGGCTACACCTTC
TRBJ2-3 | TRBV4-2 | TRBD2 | CASSPERGGTDTQYF | TGTGCCAGCAGCCCCGAGCGGGGGGGCACAGATACGCAGTATTTT
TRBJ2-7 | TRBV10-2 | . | CASSEKGPSYEQYF | TGCGCCAGCAGTGAGAAGGGGCCGTCCTACGAGCAGTACTTC
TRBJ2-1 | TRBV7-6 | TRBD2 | CASSRSGGTYNEQFF | TGTGCCAGCAGTCGTAGCGGGGGGACCTACAATGAGCAGTTCTTC
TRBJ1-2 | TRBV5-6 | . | CASSKDTHYGYTF | TGTGCCAGCAGCAAGGACACCCACTATGGCTACACCTTC
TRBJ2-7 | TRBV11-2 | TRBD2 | CASSSTSGRAYEQYF | TGTGCCAGCAGCTCGACTAGCGGGAGGGCTTACGAGCAGTACTTC
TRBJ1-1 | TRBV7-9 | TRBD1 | CASSLGTGGMNTEAFF | TGTGCCAGCAGCCTTGGGACAGGGGGTATGAACACTGAAGCTTTCTTT
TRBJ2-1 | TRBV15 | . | CATSRASQRSGVTQFF | TGTGCCACCAGCAGAGCGTCCCAAAGGTCAGGTGTGACGCAGTTCTTC
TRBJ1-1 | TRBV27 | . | CASCHHSFGNPVTEAFF | TGTGCCAGCTGTCATCACTCTTTCGGGAACCCCGTTACTGAAGCTTTCTTT
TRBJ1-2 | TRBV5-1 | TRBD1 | CASSLDRGTYGYTF | TGCGCCAGCAGCTTGGACAGGGGGACCTATGGCTACACCTTC
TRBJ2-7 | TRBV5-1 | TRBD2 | CASSFLAGGPGEQYF | TGCGCCAGCAGCTTTCTAGCGGGGGGGCCTGGAGAGCAGTACTTC
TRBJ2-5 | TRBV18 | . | CASSQRLGETQYF | TGTGCCAGCTCCCAACGTCTCGGGGAGACCCAGTACTTC
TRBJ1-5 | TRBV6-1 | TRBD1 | CASSVDRAVDQPQHF | TGTGCCAGCAGCGTGGACAGGGCTGTTGATCAGCCCCAGCATTTT
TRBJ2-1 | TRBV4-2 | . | CASSQRGLDNEQFF | TGTGCCAGCAGCCAACGGGGACTCGACAATGAGCAGTTCTTC
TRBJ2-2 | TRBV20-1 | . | CSARDGGELFF | TGCAGTGCTAGAGACGGCGGGGAGCTGTTTTTT
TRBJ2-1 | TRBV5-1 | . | CASSLQWSSYNEQFF | TGCGCCAGCAGCTTGCAGTGGAGCTCCTACAATGAGCAGTTCTTC
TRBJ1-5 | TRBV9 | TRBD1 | CASSVGTGGNQPQHF | TGTGCCAGCAGCGTAGGGACAGGGGGCAATCAGCCCCAGCATTTT
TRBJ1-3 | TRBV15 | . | CATSRDRVRDTIYF | TGTGCCACCAGCAGAGACAGGGTTAGAGACACCATATATTTT